This T cell receptor beta chain originates from a study of control samples from healthy donors and cancer patients. The CDR3 covers 12 residues. V dropped 4 bases and J dropped 14; count of bases not matched to a gene: 8. From germline, CDR1 is SGHDT and CDR2 YYEEEE. Sequencing used immunoSEQ multiplex PCR; TCRdb keeps in-frame clones, though not all of them. The sample holds 150,000 or so clones; around 94% are singletons and the top ten take 12% to 15%. This clone was seen only a few times. The sequenced material came from PBMCs. The J gene is TRBJ2-3, the V gene TRBV5-6; the match to TRBD2 covers 9 bases. This clonotype was sampled from a man in his sixties with colorectal cancer. CDR3 region: CASSLTSGNVYF. The CDR3 bases are TGTGCCAGCAGCCTGACTAGCGGCAACGTGTATTTT. The full variable domain, rest sourced from reference TRBV5-6 and TRBJ2-3, is DAGVTQSPTHLIKTRGQQVTLRCSPKSGHDTVSWYQQALGQGPQFIFQYYEEEERQRGNFPDRFSGHQFPNYSSELNVNALLLGDSALYLCASSLTSGNVYFGPGTRLTVL.